This T cell receptor beta chain was captured by sequencing in a study of blood T cell repertoires in COVID-19 (dated by TCRdb to 2020 to 2022). Concerning the study at large: Samples from collaborators originated in the United States, Italy and Spain and spanned both the acute and convalescent phases of COVID-19. The prospective study material was composed of cDNA or gDNA derived from T cells, B-cell-depleted T cells, or PBMCs. The dataset comprised deeply sampled blood TCRbeta repertoires from subjects exposed to, actively infected with, or recovered from COVID-19. The repertoires were made available in a free public database intended to serve as a resource for research on the immune response to SARS-CoV-2. Samples were obtained from the ongoing ImmuneRACE study (first 160 participants) and from 1,254 subjects provided by 6 global collaborators. The sample metadata nearly always contained a de-identified subject ID, COVID-19 status, age in years and sex. Where HLA class I and class II types were available, the types were taken from metadata supplied by the sample provider, not from assay-based typing.

The immunoSEQ Assay, a bias-controlled multiplex PCR, was used to amplify TCRbeta CDR3 regions from genomic DNA. The authors' pipeline ran thus. Nucleated cell counts per sample were estimated from amplification of reference gene primers within the assay. Sequence reads were collapsed and filtered to measure the absolute abundance of every unique TCRbeta CDR3 rearrangement. For each sample, productive Simpson clonality was calculated by taking the square root of Simpson's diversity index across productive rearrangements. Drawn from immuneACCESS, this table holds only the in-frame rearrangements with V and J called that TCRdb kept. Clones are partly lost; checked studies trace under half to an unresolved V gene and leave the rest unexplained. From that table come the V and J calls and clone size; the DNA was used to work out D and trimming. Present in this sample are under 500,000 clones, around 89% of which were seen just once. Clones ranked in the top ten supply over 4% of the sample.

Collaborating institutions collected whole blood in K2EDTA tubes following their own protocols. For TCRbeta analysis, collaborators shipped samples as frozen whole blood, isolated PBMCs, or DNA extracted from either of those sample types. Results the study describes overall, beyond this receptor: The quantity of clinical and demographic metadata differed by source and by participant and was supplied without curation.

This clone appeared a single time. Its antigen is not yet known. Base-call qualities are not available, and no considerably larger clone is one nucleotide away. Its CDR3 holds 12 amino acids, cysteine through phenylalanine. CDR3 DNA only is kept here, 36 bases in frame from base 1. CDR1 and CDR2 were assigned from the germline V gene as MDHEN and SYDVKM. The V and J genes are TRBV28 and TRBJ1-2; the D gene identity is not certain. Sequenced: peripheral blood. The sequence came from a woman aged 25 to 45 with acute or convalescent COVID-19. For the CDR3, the sequence is CAVGGRADGYTF. The nucleotide sequence is TGTGCTGTGGGAGGGAGGGCTGATGGCTACACCTTC.